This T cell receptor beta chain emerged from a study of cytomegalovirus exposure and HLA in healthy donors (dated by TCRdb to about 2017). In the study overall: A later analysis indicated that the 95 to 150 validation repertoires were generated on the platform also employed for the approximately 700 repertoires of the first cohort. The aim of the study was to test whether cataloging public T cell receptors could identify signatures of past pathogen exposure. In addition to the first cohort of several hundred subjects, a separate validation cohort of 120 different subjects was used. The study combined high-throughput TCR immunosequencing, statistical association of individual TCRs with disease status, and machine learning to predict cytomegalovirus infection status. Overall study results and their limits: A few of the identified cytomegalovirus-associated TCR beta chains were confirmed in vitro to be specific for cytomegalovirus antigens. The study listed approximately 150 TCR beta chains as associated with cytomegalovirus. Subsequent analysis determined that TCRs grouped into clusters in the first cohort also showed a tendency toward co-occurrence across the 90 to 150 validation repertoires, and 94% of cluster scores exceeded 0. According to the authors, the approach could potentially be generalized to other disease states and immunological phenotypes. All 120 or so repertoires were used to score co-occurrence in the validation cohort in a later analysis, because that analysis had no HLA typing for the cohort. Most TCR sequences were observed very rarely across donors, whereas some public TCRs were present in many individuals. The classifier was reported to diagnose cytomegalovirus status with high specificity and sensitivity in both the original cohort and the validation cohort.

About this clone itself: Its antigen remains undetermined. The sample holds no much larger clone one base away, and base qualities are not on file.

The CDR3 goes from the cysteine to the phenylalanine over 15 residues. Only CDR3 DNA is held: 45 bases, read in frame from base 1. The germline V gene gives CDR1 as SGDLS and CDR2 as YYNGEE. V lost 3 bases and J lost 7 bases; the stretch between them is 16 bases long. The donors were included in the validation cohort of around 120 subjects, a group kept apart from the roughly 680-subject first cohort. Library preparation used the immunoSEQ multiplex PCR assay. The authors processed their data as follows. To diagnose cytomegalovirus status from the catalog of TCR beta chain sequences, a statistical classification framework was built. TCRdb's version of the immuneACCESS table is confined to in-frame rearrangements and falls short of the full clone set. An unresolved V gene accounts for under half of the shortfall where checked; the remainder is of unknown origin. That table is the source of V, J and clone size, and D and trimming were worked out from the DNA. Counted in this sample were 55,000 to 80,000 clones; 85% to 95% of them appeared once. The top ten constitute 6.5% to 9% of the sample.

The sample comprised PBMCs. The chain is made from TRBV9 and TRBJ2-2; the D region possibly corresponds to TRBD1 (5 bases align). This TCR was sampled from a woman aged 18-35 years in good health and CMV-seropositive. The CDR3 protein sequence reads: CASSEGSRTDGELFF. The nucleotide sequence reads TGTGCCAGCAGCGAGGGGTCCCGGACCGACGGGGAGCTGTTTTTT.